These 32 T cell receptor beta chains share one sample of origin, sequenced in a study of T-cell memory formation after mild COVID-19. MiXCR, applied by TCRdb to the 5' RACE reads, yields one record per CDR3 protein. The sample includes more than 250,000 distinct CDR3 sequences, around 15% of them seen just once. The sample consisted of PBMCs or a T cell subset sorted from them (not recorded which). The receptors originated from a man between 18 and 35 years old who had mild COVID-19 (a few samples of this study predate the infection). Cell type and time point are not known.

This clonotype was observed a few times. The chain employs TRBV7-2 and TRBJ1-5; unclear D gene. CDR1 and CDR2 from the germline V gene are SGHTA and FQGNSA. The CDR3 spans 12 residues. V was clipped by 3 bases and J by 6 bases, with 6 bases between them. For the CDR3, the DNA is TGTGCCAGCAGCTTCGGGCCTCAGCCCCAGCATTTT. It is translated as CASSFGPQPQHF.

This clonotype has a handful of counts. The DNA for the CDR3 is TGTGCCAGTACCATACGGGGAGACACTGAAGCTTTCTTT. It translates to CASTIRGDTEAFF. The chain employs TRBV19 and TRBJ1-1; no clear D. V lost 7 bases, J lost 3 bases, and 12 bases lay in between. The CDR3 contains 13 residues. Germline CDR1 LNHDA, CDR2 SQIVND (reference sequence). Complete variable domain (other parts from reference TRBV19 and TRBJ1-1): DGGITQSPKYLFRKEGQNVTLSCEQNLNHDAMYWYRQDPGQGLRLIYYSQIVNDFQKGDIAEGYSVSREKKESFPLTVTSAQKNPTAFYLCASTIRGDTEAFFGQGTRLTVV.

This clonotype was picked up a small number of times. CDR3 sequence reads: CSSSVLADTQYF. The CDR3 coding sequence is TGCAGCTCTAGCGTTTTGGCAGATACGCAGTATTTT. The chain recombines TRBV29-1 with TRBJ2-3, with D possibly being TRBD2 (6 bases). CDR3 size: 12 residues. V lost 8 bases and J 4 bases, leaving 13 bases between the germline ends. Germline V lookup: CDR1 SQVTM, CDR2 ANQGSEA.

This clonotype was observed once. This chain uses TRBV4-1 with TRBJ1-1; a possible D gene is TRBD1 (5 bases). The V end lost 5 bases, the J end lost 8 bases, and 9 bases lay between the germline ends. The CDR3 contains 11 residues. The germline V gene encodes CDR1 MGHRA and CDR2 YSYEKL. The chain's CDR3 is CASSYRQEAFF. The CDR3 coding sequence is TGCGCCAGCAGCTACCGACAGGAAGCTTTCTTT.

This clonotype was seen a handful of times. The V gene is TRBV19, the J gene TRBJ2-2, with D maybe TRBD2 (6 bases). Trimming removed 3 bases at V and 3 bases at J, with 11 bases between. CDR1 and CDR2 (germline): LNHDA, SQIVND (reference sequence). The CDR3 contains 15 residues. CDR3 amino acids: CASSIIWEDTGELFF. CDR3 DNA sequence: TGTGCCAGTAGTATTATATGGGAGGACACCGGGGAGCTGTTTTTT.

The chain is built from TRBV29-1 and TRBJ1-1; D gene uncertain. This CDR3 comprises 12 residues. V lost 0 bases to trimming and J lost 1 base, with 3 bases between them. In germline, CDR1 is SQVTM, CDR2 ANQGSEA. CDR3 loop: CSVEDQNTEAFF. The CDR3 DNA reads TGCAGCGTTGAAGATCAGAACACTGAAGCTTTCTTT.

This clonotype appeared a few times. The rearrangement joins TRBV7-2 to TRBJ2-6; D gene unclear. The CDR3 is 11 residues long. The germline V gene has CDR1 SGHTA and CDR2 FQGNSA. Trimming stripped 5 bases from V and 8 bases from J, with 4 bases between. This chain's CDR3 is CASSPSNVLTF. DNA of the CDR3: TGTGCCAGCAGCCCCTCCAACGTCCTGACTTTC. Supplemented by reference TRBV7-2 and TRBJ2-6, the full variable domain reads GAGVSQSPSNKVTEKGKDVELRCDPISGHTALYWYRQSLGQGLEFLIYFQGNSAPDKSGLPSDRFSAERTGGSVSTLTIQRTQQEDSAVYLCASSPSNVLTFGAGSRLTVL.

CDR3 in DNA: TGTGCCAGCAGCTTCGGAAGTAGCGGGGGCAGAGATACGCAGTATTTT. Translated, it gives CASSFGSSGGRDTQYF. The rearrangement joins TRBV7-6 to TRBJ2-3, with 9 bases lining up with TRBD2. J was trimmed by 5 bases and V by 3 bases; bases with no gene match: 9. This CDR3 is built from 16 residues. Germline V gene sequence: CDR1 SGHVS, CDR2 FNYEAQ.

The chain has TRBV7-3 and TRBJ2-5; D is possibly TRBD2 (6 bases). From germline, CDR1 is SGHTA and CDR2 FQGTGA. The CDR3 has 14 amino acids. Trimming stripped 5 bases from V and 5 bases from J, with 15 bases between. The CDR3 is CASSASPGVETQYF. In DNA, the CDR3 is TGTGCCAGCAGCGCCTCCCCGGGGGTGGAGACCCAGTACTTC. Drawing the rest from reference TRBV7-3 and TRBJ2-5, the complete variable domain is GAGVSQTPSNKVTEKGKYVELRCDPISGHTALYWYRQSLGQGPEFLIYFQGTGAADDSGLPNDRFFAVRPEGSVSTLKIQRTERGDSAVYLCASSASPGVETQYFGPGTRLLVL.

In its sample, this clonotype was seen many times. The V and J genes are TRBV20-1 and TRBJ2-3; D possibly matches TRBD1 or TRBD2 (5 bases each). Germline lookup yields CDR1 DFQATT and CDR2 SNEGSKA (reference sequence). This CDR3 is built from 13 residues. The CDR3 bases are TGCAGCGGAGGTGAACCTGGGGCGGATACGCAGTATTTT. This translates into CSGGEPGADTQYF.

In its sample, this clonotype was seen a few times. The chain carries TRBV20-1 and TRBJ1-1, with TRBD1 matching 7 bases. The CDR3 totals 14 residues. In germline, CDR1 is DFQATT, CDR2 SNEGSKA (reference sequence). In nucleotides, the CDR3 is TGCAATGCCAGGGAATTCAGGGGGGGGACTGAAGCTTTCTTT. It translates to CNAREFRGGTEAFF.

About this clonotype: Compared with germline, one end of the junction differs, possibly owing to a read error. In DNA form, the CDR3 reads TGTGCCAGCAGCTTAGGTCGGAGGGTGGAAACCAGTGGCTCTAGGTTGACCTTT. Its translation is CASSLGRRVETSGSRLTF. This rearrangement joins TRBV7-6 to TRBJ1-1; D ambiguous. Germline values: CDR1 SGHVS, CDR2 FNYEAQ. The CDR3 loop spans 18 amino acids.

The chain combines TRBV7-3 with TRBJ1-5; weak D call: TRBD1 (5 bases). The germline gives CDR1 SGHTA, CDR2 FQGTGA. Trimming removed 2 bases from V and 4 bases from J, with 15 bases in between. The CDR3 is 16 residues long. For the CDR3, the DNA is TGTGCCAGCAGCTTATTGACGGGGGAAGGGAATCAGCCCCAGCATTTT. This translates into CASSLLTGEGNQPQHF.

This clonotype was observed a few times. The chain carries TRBV7-2 and TRBJ2-2; a possible D gene is TRBD1 (5 bases). The CDR3 consists of 15 residues. V lost 4 bases and J 3 bases, leaving 12 bases between the germline ends. Germline V gene sequence: CDR1 SGHTA, CDR2 FQGNSA. The CDR3 here is CASSSRATDTGELFF. The CDR3 nucleotides read TGTGCCAGCAGCTCCCGTGCGACAGACACCGGGGAGCTGTTTTTT.

The rearrangement uses TRBV6-6 and TRBJ2-7, with TRBD1 identical over 9 bases. Trimming removed 6 bases from V and 1 base from J; junction bases left unmatched: 10. This CDR3 comprises 16 residues. CDR1 is MNHNY, CDR2 SVGAGI, per germline (reference sequence). The CDR3 sequence is CASSGPGTGRSYEQYV. The CDR3 DNA reads as TGTGCCAGCAGCGGACCCGGGACAGGGAGGTCCTACGAGCAGTACGTC.

This clonotype was seen a handful of times. The CDR3 DNA reads as TGTGCCAGCAGACATATCCGGGCTGGAAACACCATATATTTT. Encoded protein: CASRHIRAGNTIYF. This rearrangement joins TRBV28 to TRBJ1-3, with D hard to call. Trimming cost V 6 bases and J 2 bases, with 11 bases left between them. This CDR3 spans 14 amino acids. Germline V gene sequence: CDR1 MDHEN, CDR2 SYDVKM.

This clonotype was recorded a few times. The V gene is TRBV28, the J gene TRBJ1-5, with D possibly TRBD1 on 6 matching bases. This CDR3 has 12 amino acids. The V end was cut by 4 bases, the J end by 16 bases, with 17 bases between. The V gene's germline CDR1 is MDHEN and CDR2 SYDVKM. The CDR3 region is CASSSSGQTCHF. In DNA form, the CDR3 reads TGTGCCAGCAGTTCGTCGGGACAAACGTGTCATTTT.

This clonotype was seen a handful of times. The CDR3 here is CASSLTQTVSYEQYF. The DNA for the CDR3 is TGTGCCAGCAGCCTAACCCAAACAGTATCCTACGAGCAGTACTTC. The chain carries TRBV7-9 and TRBJ2-7; the D is unclear. This CDR3 spans 15 amino acids. Germline V CDR1 and CDR2: SEHNR, FQNEAQ (reference sequence). The V end was cut by 5 bases, the J end by 1 base, with 15 bases between.

This clonotype has a handful of counts. The chain joins TRBV10-3 to TRBJ2-5, with D maybe TRBD1 (6 bases). CDR1 and CDR2 (germline): ENHRY, SYGVKD. This CDR3 is 16 amino acids long. V shed 0 bases and J shed 4 bases, with 15 bases lying between them. CDR3 sequence: CAISESKTGLGETQYF. CDR3 DNA: TGTGCCATCAGTGAGTCGAAAACAGGGTTGGGAGAGACCCAGTACTTC.

This clonotype was found a few times. The chain employs TRBV7-6 and TRBJ2-1; 8 bases agree with TRBD2. With V trimmed by 1 base and J by 9 bases, 11 bases remained unmatched. The CDR3 length is 16 residues. Germline V CDR1 and CDR2: SGHVS, FNYEAQ. CDR3 coding DNA: TGTGCCAGCAGCTTAGAGGCGGGGGGCGTTGCGCGTGAGCAGTTCTTC. It specifies CASSLEAGGVAREQFF.

The chain is built from TRBV9 and TRBJ2-5; D may be TRBD1 or TRBD2 (7 bases each). V was pared by 3 bases and J by 1 base, with 13 bases between. The CDR3 sequence is 15 residues long. CDR1 and CDR2 (germline): SGDLS, YYNGEE. CDR3 protein: CASSEGGGGQETQYF. CDR3 DNA sequence: TGTGCCAGCAGCGAAGGGGGCGGGGGCCAAGAGACCCAGTACTTC.

This clonotype has just a few counts. The CDR3 here is CSAREGGNQPQHF. CDR3 DNA sequence: TGCAGTGCTCGTGAGGGTGGCAATCAGCCCCAGCATTTT. V gene TRBV20-1 combines with J gene TRBJ1-5, with D uncertain. Germline CDR1 reads DFQATT; CDR2 reads SNEGSKA (reference sequence). CDR3 length equals 13 residues. Trimming cost V 5 bases and J 2 bases, with 10 bases left between them.

This clonotype turned up a few times. The chain carries TRBV4-3 and TRBJ2-1, with 9 bases lining up with TRBD2. V was pared by 3 bases and J by 3 bases, with 3 bases of the junction left unmatched. Germline V CDR1 and CDR2: LGHNA, YSLEER. The CDR3 is 15 amino acids. The CDR3 loop is CASSQGGGVYNEQFF. For the CDR3, the DNA is TGCGCCAGCAGCCAGGGCGGGGGGGTCTACAATGAGCAGTTCTTC.

This clonotype appeared a few times. This chain connects TRBV29-1 to TRBJ1-1; no reliable D call. The CDR3 extends over 13 amino acids. CDR1 and CDR2 from the germline V gene are SQVTM and ANQGSEA. Trimming took off 7 bases at V and 5 bases at J, with 17 bases between the two ends. CDR3 sequence reads: CSAEPDAGTEAFF. In DNA form, the CDR3 reads TGCAGCGCCGAACCCGATGCGGGAACTGAAGCTTTCTTT.

The V gene is TRBV10-1, the J gene TRBJ2-2; weak D call: TRBD2 (6 bases). The CDR3 is 13 residues long. Trimming stripped 3 bases from V and 7 bases from J, with 9 bases between. Germline lookup yields CDR1 WNHNN and CDR2 SYGVQD (reference sequence). The CDR3 region is CASSDSGGGELFF. In DNA, the CDR3 is TGCGCCAGCAGTGACTCCGGGGGCGGGGAGCTGTTTTTT.

This clonotype was observed a handful of times. The chain uses TRBV9 and TRBJ2-4, with D perhaps being TRBD1 or TRBD2 (6 bases each). The CDR3 is made up of 15 amino acids. The V gene lost 3 bases and the J gene lost 4 bases, with 14 bases spanning the gap. The germline gives CDR1 SGDLS, CDR2 YYNGEE. This CDR3 is CASSAQWGAKNIQYF. The CDR3 DNA reads TGTGCCAGCAGCGCCCAGTGGGGGGCAAAAAACATTCAGTACTTC.

This CDR3 reads CASSYSWDQGSTDTQYF. The DNA of the CDR3 is TGTGCCAGCAGTTACTCGTGGGACCAGGGGTCGACAGATACGCAGTATTTT. The chain has TRBV6-5 and TRBJ2-3, with TRBD1 as a possible D gene (6 bases). The CDR3 runs 17 residues. CDR1 is MNHEY and CDR2 is SVGAGI in the germline V gene. Between the trimmed V and J ends, which lost 0 bases and 3 bases, there was a span of 16 bases.

This clonotype was counted at least ten times. The DNA for the CDR3 is TGTGCCAGTAGCGGGGTGAACACCGGGGAGCTGTTTTTT. Its protein product is CASSGVNTGELFF. The gene calls are TRBV6-5 and TRBJ2-2; 8 bases match TRBD2. With V trimmed by 9 bases and J by 1 base, 1 base remained unmatched. Germline V gene data show CDR1 as MNHEY and CDR2 as SVGAGI. The CDR3 totals 13 residues.

This clonotype was recorded a few times. V and J are TRBV6-5 and TRBJ1-1; D may be TRBD1 (6 bases). Germline-derived CDR1 and CDR2 are MNHEY and SVGAGI. The CDR3 extends over 10 amino acids. Trimming left V 11 bases short and J 7 bases short, with 11 bases between. CDR3 amino acids: CAAGGHEAFF. CDR3 bases: TGTGCCGCCGGGGGCCATGAAGCTTTCTTT.

The chain is built from TRBV2 and TRBJ2-3, with D perhaps TRBD2 (5 bases). The CDR3 covers 13 residues. The germline gives CDR1 SNHLY, CDR2 FYNNEI. Trimming left V 2 bases short and J 8 bases short, with 11 bases between. Here the CDR3 reads CASSERIEGTQYF. As DNA, the CDR3 is TGTGCCAGCAGTGAACGAATTGAGGGTACGCAGTATTTT.

V usage is TRBV11-2 and J usage is TRBJ1-1, with a tentative D call TRBD1 (5 bases). This CDR3 comprises 15 residues. Germline V lookup: CDR1 SGHAT, CDR2 FQNNGV. V lost 1 base and J lost 3, with 12 bases in between. CDR3 DNA: TGTGCCAGCAGCTTAGTCCCAGGGATCGACACTGAAGCTTTCTTT. Translation gives CASSLVPGIDTEAFF. The full variable domain, its missing parts supplied by reference TRBV11-2 and TRBJ1-1, is EAGVAQSPRYKIIEKRQSVAFWCNPISGHATLYWYQQILGQGPKLLIQFQNNGVVDDSQLPKDRFSAERLKGVDSTLKIQPAKLEDSAVYLCASSLVPGIDTEAFFGQGTRLTVV.

This clonotype turned up a few times. The V and J genes are TRBV12-3 or TRBV12-4 and TRBJ2-7; 8 bases match TRBD1. This CDR3 has 14 residues. After removal of 2 bases from V and 6 bases from J, the junction contained 6 bases not matched to a gene. DNA for the CDR3: TGTGCCAGCAGTTTACGGACAGGGATAGGCGAGCAGTACTTC. It is translated as CASSLRTGIGEQYF.